The present T cell receptor (beta chain) was sequenced within a study of control samples from healthy donors and cancer patients. TCRdb's table, derived via immunoSEQ multiplex PCR, lists solely in-frame clones and lacks some. The sample lists about 120,000 clones, more than 75% occurring once. Germline-derived CDR1 and CDR2 are KGHSH and LQKENI. Trimming cost V 4 bases and J 8 bases, with 11 bases left between them. The CDR3 length is 12 residues. This receptor was obtained from a man aged 30 to 45 in good health. V and J are TRBV18 and TRBJ1-2; D is unresolved. The material sequenced was blood. The CDR3 bases are TGTGCCAGCTCACTACCCAGTCGAGGCTACACCTTC. As protein: CASSLPSRGYTF.